A selection of T cell receptor beta chains follows, all from one sample in a study of T cell responses to AZD1222 COVID-19 vaccine. Sequenced by immunoSEQ multiplex PCR; TCRdb stores in-frame clones only, minus some. The repertoire holds 100,000 to 150,000 clones, with more than 70% as singletons. This specimen consisted of peripheral blood, obtained on day 0 of AZD1222 vaccination. All receptors derive from an adult in good health. CDR3s include the opening cysteine and the closing phenylalanine or tryptophan. Fields, in order: D gene, J gene, V gene, clone size, CDR3 DNA, CDR3 protein. The D gene is left open where the match is weak. Rows may omit the clone size; those that give it use once, few, many or a size class.

- TRBJ1-1 TRBV2 - TGTGCCAGCAGTGATTTGGCAAACACTGAAGCTTTCTTT CASSDLANTEAFF
- TRBJ1-2 TRBV28 - TGTGCCAGCAGTCCAACAGGGACAACTACGAACTATGGCTACACCTTC CASSPTGTTTNYGYTF
TRBD2 TRBJ2-2 TRBV11-3 - TGTGCCAGCTCCCTGTGGTCCGGGGGGAGCACCGGGGAGCTGTTTTTT CASSLWSGGSTGELFF
- TRBJ2-2 TRBV6-5 - TGTGCCAGCAGTCTTAGAGGTTCCGGGGAGCTGTTTTTT CASSLRGSGELFF
- TRBJ1-6 TRBV7-2 - TGTGCCAGCAGCTTATCGGGACAAACACCCCTCCACTTT CASSLSGQTPLHF
- TRBJ1-5 TRBV6-2/TRBV6-3 - TGTGCCAGCAGCCCGTTGGGAGGCAATCAGCCCCAGCATTTT CASSPLGGNQPQHF
- TRBJ2-7 TRBV6-6 once TGTGCCAGCAGTTACAAAGACAGGTACTCCTACGAGCAGTACTTC CASSYKDRYSYEQYF
- TRBJ1-3 TRBV19 - TGTGCCAGCCATACGACGGCCACAATTCGAAACACCATATATTTT CASHTTATIRNTIYF
- TRBJ1-2 TRBV12-3/TRBV12-4 - TGTGCCAGCAGTTTAGTGTCCGGGGATGGCTACACCTTC CASSLVSGDGYTF
- TRBJ1-4 TRBV6-5 - TGTGCCACCGCGCGTTTGGAGACTAATGAAAAACTGTTTTTT CATARLETNEKLFF
- TRBJ1-3 TRBV6-2/TRBV6-3 - TGTGCCAGCAGTTACGGAGGGACACTCTCTGGAAACACCATATATTTT CASSYGGTLSGNTIYF
TRBD1 TRBJ1-2 TRBV6-5 - TGTGCCAGCAGGGATCGGACAGGGCCGATTTATGGCTACACCTTC CASRDRTGPIYGYTF
- TRBJ2-1 TRBV4-3 - TGCGCCAGCAGCCAAGATCGTCCCTCCTACAATGAGCAGTTCTTC CASSQDRPSYNEQFF
- TRBJ2-2 TRBV12-2 - TGTGCAAGTCGCTTAAACAGGGTTGAGTCCGGGGAGCTGTTTTTT CASRLNRVESGELFF
- TRBJ1-2 TRBV9 - TGTGCCAGCAGCTCAAACTATGGCTACACCTTC CASSSNYGYTF
- TRBJ1-5 TRBV21-1 - TGTGCCAGCCCAAAAACCTACGGGACAGGTAAAAGCAATCAGCCCCAGCATTTT CASPKTYGTGKSNQPQHF
TRBD2 TRBJ2-2 TRBV10-3 - TGTGCCATCGGTGGGGGGGACACCGGGGAGCTGTTTTTT CAIGGGDTGELFF
- TRBJ1-4 TRBV7-6 once TGTGCCAGCAGCCCAACCCTGGCAGAAGAAAAACTGTTTTTT CASSPTLAEEKLFF
- TRBJ1-1 TRBV6-6 once TGTGCCAGCAGTTACTCGAACCCGAGACAGAACACTGAAGCTTTCTTT CASSYSNPRQNTEAFF
- TRBJ1-1 TRBV7-3 - TGTGCCAGCAGCGCTGGGGACCCTACTTTGAACACTGAAGCTTTCTTT CASSAGDPTLNTEAFF
- TRBJ2-5 TRBV28 - TGTGCCAGCAGTTTAGAGGCAGGCCCCTGGGGGACCCAGTACTTC CASSLEAGPWGTQYF
- TRBJ1-2 TRBV2 - TGTGCCAGCAGTGACCCAGGGGATGGCTACACCTTC CASSDPGDGYTF
TRBD1 TRBJ1-2 TRBV19 - TGTGCCAGCCAGAAACAGGGGGCGCAAGGCTACACCTTC CASQKQGAQGYTF
- TRBJ1-6 TRBV7-8 - TGTGCCAGCACTGACCCTGGAAATCCGTTTAAGGGCATGACACCCCTCCACTTT CASTDPGNPFKGMTPLHF
TRBD1 TRBJ2-2 TRBV7-2 - TGTGCCAGCAGTCGGACAGGGGGCCCCGGGGAGCTGTTTTTT CASSRTGGPGELFF
- TRBJ1-2 TRBV19 - TGTGCCAGTAGTATCGGCCCGACCCACCAGGGCTACACCTTC CASSIGPTHQGYTF
- TRBJ2-1 TRBV13 once TGTGCCAGCACCGGCTTTCCATCCTACAATGAGCAGTTCTTC CASTGFPSYNEQFF
TRBD1 TRBJ2-1 TRBV2 - TGTGCCAGCGGACAGGACTACAATGAGCAGTTCTTC CASGQDYNEQFF
- TRBJ2-7 TRBV27 few TGTGCCAGCAGTGGTTATACGAGGGGCAAGCGAGGGGGGAAGGGCTCCTACGAGCAGTACTTC CASSGYTRGKRGGKGSYEQYF
- TRBJ1-4 TRBV6-5 - TGTGCCAGCAGACGCCATCGACAGGATGAAAAACTGTTTTTT CASRRHRQDEKLFF
- TRBJ2-6 TRBV7-2 - TGTGCCAGCAGCTTAGCGTCACACGTCCTGACTTTC CASSLASHVLTF
TRBD1 TRBJ2-1 TRBV6-2/TRBV6-3 - TGTGCCAGCAGTTTAGCCCCTTCCGGGACAGGGGGCGATGAGCAGTTCTTC CASSLAPSGTGGDEQFF
- TRBJ1-2 TRBV2 - TGTGCCAGCGGGGACGGGCCTAACTATGGCTACACCTTC CASGDGPNYGYTF
- TRBJ2-2 TRBV6-4 - TGTGCCAGCAGTGACGGGAATTCCGGGGAGCTGTTTTTT CASSDGNSGELFF
- TRBJ1-3 TRBV3-1/TRBV3-2 once TGTGCCAGCAGCCACCGGGACACCTCTGGAAACACCATATATTTT CASSHRDTSGNTIYF
TRBD1 TRBJ2-5 TRBV3-1/TRBV3-2 - TGTGCCAGCAGCAGGGGACAGCAAGAGACCCAGTACTTC CASSRGQQETQYF
- TRBJ1-5 TRBV7-2 - TGTGCCAGCAGCCCGACATTGAGCAATCAGCCCCAGCATTTT CASSPTLSNQPQHF
TRBD1 TRBJ1-1 TRBV6-1 - TGTGCCAGCAGTGATGGGACAGGGGGTCGGACTGAAGCTTTCTTT CASSDGTGGRTEAFF
TRBD1 TRBJ1-5 TRBV2 - TGTGCCAGCATTCGGGACAGGGGTAGCAATCAGCCCCAGCATTTT CASIRDRGSNQPQHF
- TRBJ1-4 TRBV2 - TGTGCCAGCAGGACTGTTCATGAAAAACTGTTTTTT CASRTVHEKLFF
- TRBJ1-2 TRBV4-3 - TGCGCCAGCAGCCAAGATCTTTTCGGGACTGAGTATGGCTACACCTTC CASSQDLFGTEYGYTF
- TRBJ2-7 TRBV5-1 - TGCGCCAGCAGCTTCTGGACCGAGTCCTACGAGCAGTACTTC CASSFWTESYEQYF
- TRBJ2-3 TRBV9 - TGTGCCAGCAGCGCCGTGGCGGGGACCACAGATACGCAGTATTTT CASSAVAGTTDTQYF
- TRBJ1-2 TRBV20-1 few TGCAGTGCCTTGCTTCACTATGGCTACACCTTC CSALLHYGYTF
- TRBJ1-6 TRBV7-8 - TGTGCCAGCAGTCTTAGTATTAGGGATAATTCACCCCTCCACTTT CASSLSIRDNSPLHF
- TRBJ2-7 TRBV14 - TGTGCCAGGCAATGGGAGGAGACAGACTACGAGCAGTACTTC CARQWEETDYEQYF
- TRBJ1-2 TRBV27 - TGTGCCAGCAGTATCGACAGAAACTATGGCTACACCTTC CASSIDRNYGYTF
- TRBJ1-1 TRBV7-6 - TGTGCCAGCAGCTTATTGGCCCAGACGAACACTGAAGCTTTCTTT CASSLLAQTNTEAFF
TRBD1 TRBJ1-3 TRBV7-2 once TGTGCCAGCAGCCCGGGACAGCTATCTGGAAACACCATATATTTT CASSPGQLSGNTIYF
- TRBJ2-1 TRBV29-1 - TGCAGCGTTGAGGTTTGGGGGAATGAGCAGTTCTTC CSVEVWGNEQFF
TRBD2 TRBJ2-3 TRBV6-2/TRBV6-3 - TGTGCCAGCAGCCTACCGGGACTAGCGGTATATACGCAGTATTTT CASSLPGLAVYTQYF
- TRBJ1-2 TRBV19 - TGTGCCAGTAGCCCGGACCGCTATGGCTACACCTTC CASSPDRYGYTF
- TRBJ1-4 TRBV7-2 - TGTGCCAGCAGCTTTTTTGGGATCAATGAAAAACTGTTTTTT CASSFFGINEKLFF
- TRBJ1-5 TRBV6-2/TRBV6-3 - TGTGCCAGCAGTCCAAAGGCTTGGGATTATCAGCCCCAGCATTTT CASSPKAWDYQPQHF
- TRBJ1-2 TRBV6-5 - TGTGCCAGCAGTTACGGGGCAGGGGCCTATGGCTACACCTTC CASSYGAGAYGYTF
- TRBJ1-1 TRBV3-1/TRBV3-2 - TGTGCCAGCAGCCAGGATTCCGAAGCTTTCTTT CASSQDSEAFF
TRBD1 TRBJ2-2 TRBV7-3 - TGTGCCAGCAGTAGACAGGGAAGCGGGGAGCTGTTTTTT CASSRQGSGELFF
- TRBJ2-7 TRBV4-3 - TGCGCCAGCAGCCAAGAGCACGGTACCTCCTACGAGCAGTACTTC CASSQEHGTSYEQYF
- TRBJ1-6 TRBV5-6 once TGTGCCAGCAGCTCCAAGACAGGTTATAATTCACCCCTCCACTTT CASSSKTGYNSPLHF